The next 32 T cell receptor beta chains were all read from a single sample in a study of blood T cell repertoires in COVID-19. Only in-frame clones appear in the TCRdb table, and some are missing; sequencing was by immunoSEQ multiplex PCR. The sample has hundreds of thousands of clones, 85% to 90% seen once. What was sequenced was peripheral blood. The receptors stem from a man between 18 and 29 years old with COVID-19, enrolled during active disease.

The chain combines TRBV5-1 with TRBJ1-4; maybe TRBD1 (5 bases). The CDR3 is 13 amino acids. In germline, CDR1 is SGHRS, CDR2 YFSETQ. Trimming took 7 bases from V and 8 from J, leaving 15 bases between them. CDR3 DNA: TGCGCCAGCTCATGGGGGGAGCAGGAAAAACTGTTTTTT. It specifies CASSWGEQEKLFF.

V gene TRBV30 combines with J gene TRBJ2-7; perhaps TRBD2 as D (6 bases). This CDR3 contains 12 residues. CDR1 GTSNPN and CDR2 SVGIG come from the germline V gene (reference sequence). V shed 2 bases and J shed 4 bases, with 9 bases lying between them. CDR3 DNA: TGTGCCTGGAGTAGCGGGCTGTACGAGCAGTACTTC. This codes for CAWSSGLYEQYF.

The CDR3 is CASSLHRIGYRDKSYEQYF. In DNA, the CDR3 is TGTGCCAGCAGCTTACACAGAATTGGATACCGGGACAAGTCCTACGAGCAGTACTTC. The gene calls are TRBV7-2 and TRBJ2-7, with D possibly TRBD1 on 6 matching bases. The CDR3 is 19 residues long. Germline lookup yields CDR1 SGHTA and CDR2 FQGNSA. V was cut by 2 bases and J by 1 base, with 24 bases left in between.

The rearrangement joins TRBV11-3 to TRBJ2-1; 9 bases line up with TRBD2. The CDR3 has 16 residues. Trimming took 1 base from V and 8 from J; bases not matched to a gene: 9. Germline loops: CDR1 SGHNT, CDR2 YENEEA. CDR3 DNA: TGTGCCAGCAGCTTAGCAAGGACTAGCGCCCTTGATGAGCAGTTCTTC. As protein: CASSLARTSALDEQFF. The full variable domain, in which reference TRBV11-3 and TRBJ2-1 provide the parts outside the CDR3, is EAGVVQSPRYKIIEKKQPVAFWCNPISGHNTLYWYLQNLGQGPELLIRYENEEAVDDSQLPKDRFSAERLKGVDSTLKIQPAELGDSAVYLCASSLARTSALDEQFFGPGTRLTVL.

This chain links TRBV18 with TRBJ1-1, with a possible D match to TRBD1 (6 bases). This CDR3 is built from 13 residues. CDR1 and CDR2 (germline): KGHSH, LQKENI. V was cut by 6 bases and J by 6 bases, with 14 bases left in between. The CDR3 nucleotides are TGTGCCAGCTCGAAGACAGGCCAGGCTGAAGCTTTCTTT. The encoded protein is CASSKTGQAEAFF. The full variable domain, in which reference TRBV18 and TRBJ1-1 provide the parts outside the CDR3, is NAGVMQNPRHLVRRRGQEARLRCSPMKGHSHVYWYRQLPEEGLKFMVYLQKENIIDESGMPKERFSAEFPKEGPSILRIQQVVRGDSAAYFCASSKTGQAEAFFGQGTRLTVV.

The V call is TRBV21-1, the J call TRBJ1-1; the D call of TRBD1 is as the table states it, not checked on the DNA. TRBV21-1 is flagged as a pseudogene. The CDR3 totals 14 residues. The CDR3 nucleotides read TGTGCCAGCAGCAAGGACAGGGGCGGGACTGAAGCTTTCTTT. It yields the protein CASSKDRGGTEAFF.

The chain couples TRBV6-6 to TRBJ1-5; 8 nucleotides match TRBD1. The CDR3 loop spans 16 amino acids. Losses at the gene ends were 6 bases for V and 7 bases for J; bases not matched to a gene: 14. Germline V gene lookup returns CDR1 MNHNY and CDR2 SVGAGI (reference sequence). CDR3 region: CASSPDGQGRGQPQHF. Written as DNA, the CDR3 is TGTGCCAGCAGCCCCGACGGACAGGGAAGAGGACAGCCCCAGCATTTT.

The DNA of the CDR3 is TGTGCCAGCAGCTCGGACTCCTCCCAGTACTTC. The encoded protein is CASSSDSSQYF. The chain uses TRBV7-8 and TRBJ2-5, with D maybe TRBD2 (5 bases). CDR1 is SGHVS and CDR2 is FQNEAQ in the germline V gene. CDR3 size: 11 residues. V was shortened by 4 bases and J by 9 bases, with 9 bases between the two germline ends.

This rearrangement joins TRBV19 to TRBJ1-6; 8 bases align to TRBD1. The V gene's germline CDR1 is LNHDA and CDR2 SQIVND (reference sequence). V was pared by 1 base and J by 10 bases, with 6 bases of the junction left unmatched. This CDR3 region has 15 residues. The CDR3 DNA sequence: TGTGCCAGTAGTATAGGCGGACAGGGATCATCACCCCTCCACTTT. Translation: CASSIGGQGSSPLHF.

This chain connects TRBV5-5 to TRBJ1-2; no clear D. The CDR3 has 13 residues. V lost 5 bases and J 4 bases, leaving 12 bases between the germline ends. CDR1 and CDR2 from the germline V gene are SGHKS and YYEKEE (reference sequence). CDR3 loop: CASSTNSGYGYTF. The CDR3, as DNA: TGTGCCAGCAGTACGAACAGCGGCTATGGCTACACCTTC.

CDR3 in amino acids: CASSFVYTNNEQFF. CDR3 DNA: TGTGCCAGCAGCTTTGTCTATACTAACAATGAGCAGTTCTTC. The J gene is TRBJ2-1, the V gene TRBV7-3, with unresolved D. CDR3 size: 14 residues. Per germline, CDR1 SGHTA and CDR2 FQGTGA. Deletions cut 3 bases from V and 5 bases from J, with 11 bases between.

The chain couples TRBV29-1 to TRBJ2-1, with 9 bases lining up with TRBD1. With 3 bases clipped from V and 3 bases from J, the junction kept 6 bases outside the gene matches. The CDR3 loop spans 15 amino acids. Germline assignment: CDR1 SQVTM and CDR2 ANQGSEA. The CDR3 loop reads CSVDMGQGNYNEQFF. The CDR3 DNA sequence: TGCAGCGTTGATATGGGACAGGGTAACTACAATGAGCAGTTCTTC.

The rearrangement links TRBV19 to TRBJ2-2, with TRBD2 matching 10 bases. Germline loops: CDR1 LNHDA, CDR2 SQIVND (reference sequence). The CDR3 runs 18 residues. V trimming: 5 bases; J trimming: 6 bases; junction bases outside the gene matches: 15. The CDR3 loop is CASSSSLAGGSIAGELFF. CDR3 DNA sequence: TGTGCCAGTAGTTCAAGTTTAGCGGGAGGCTCGATAGCCGGGGAGCTGTTTTTT.

This clone was counted a single time. A read error may explain this, as a much larger clone is one base away. The identical CDR3 is also encoded by other nucleotide sequences in the sample. The gene calls are TRBV7-3 and TRBJ2-1; D might be TRBD2 (6 bases). Trimming took off 3 bases at V and 1 base at J, with 7 bases between the two ends. Germline V CDR1 and CDR2: SGHTA, FQGTGA. The CDR3 has 14 residues. Written as DNA, the CDR3 is TGTGCCAGCAGCTTGGGGGGTTCCTACAATGAGCAGTTCTTC. It yields the protein CASSLGGSYNEQFF.

This rearrangement joins TRBV14 to TRBJ1-4, with D maybe TRBD1 (6 bases). Per the germline V gene, CDR1 is SGHDN and CDR2 is FVKESK. The CDR3 consists of 15 residues. The V end lost 4 bases, the J end lost 1 base, and 10 bases lay between the germline ends. As DNA, the CDR3 is TGTGCCAGCAGCCCATGGGGGCTAACTAATGAAAAACTGTTTTTT. It encodes CASSPWGLTNEKLFF.

This chain connects TRBV4-1 to TRBJ2-7; D gene ambiguous. Trimming left V 2 bases short and J 1 base short, with 9 bases between. The CDR3 is made up of 14 amino acids. The germline CDR1 and CDR2 sequences are MGHRA and YSYEKL. As DNA, the CDR3 is TGCGCCAGCAGCCAACAGGCATTGTCCTACGAGCAGTACTTC. It codes for CASSQQALSYEQYF.

The chain combines TRBV7-6 with TRBJ2-3; TRBD1 agrees at 8 bases. This CDR3 is 15 amino acids long. Trimming cost V 7 bases and J 3 bases; bases outside gene matches: 9. The germline V gene has CDR1 SGHVS and CDR2 FNYEAQ. The CDR3 DNA sequence: TGTGCCAGCAAATCAGACAGGGGTGTAACAGATACGCAGTATTTT. Protein: CASKSDRGVTDTQYF.

J is TRBJ2-1 and V is TRBV9, with a tentative D call TRBD2 (5 bases). The CDR3 runs 15 residues. In germline, CDR1 is SGDLS, CDR2 YYNGEE. V was trimmed by 0 bases and J by 7 bases, leaving 14 bases between them. CDR3 region: CASSVVALAWNEQFF. Here the CDR3 DNA reads TGTGCCAGCAGCGTAGTAGCTCTAGCTTGGAATGAGCAGTTCTTC.

This clone was detected only once. V usage is TRBV12-2 and J usage is TRBJ2-7; TRBD1, the D gene given by the table, was not confirmed from the DNA. TRBV12-2 is described as a pseudogene. CDR3 size: 15 residues. The CDR3 loop reads CASRFRQGRDYEQYF. The CDR3 DNA is TGTGCAAGTCGCTTTCGACAGGGGAGGGACTACGAGCAGTACTTC.

This chain uses TRBV2 with TRBJ2-3, with D possibly being TRBD1 (6 bases). This CDR3 contains 12 residues. V was pared by 5 bases and J by 4 bases, with 7 bases between. Germline CDR1 and CDR2: SNHLY and FYNNEI. The CDR3 DNA reads as TGTGCCAGCAGTCCAGGGGCAGATACGCAGTATTTT. It encodes CASSPGADTQYF.

The J gene is TRBJ2-1, the V gene TRBV2; D ambiguous. The CDR3 sequence is 14 residues long. V was trimmed by 10 bases and J by 0 bases, leaving 13 bases between them. The germline V gene encodes CDR1 SNHLY and CDR2 FYNNEI. DNA for the CDR3: TGTGCCACGTCAGTAAGGAGCTCCTACAATGAGCAGTTCTTC. Protein: CATSVRSSYNEQFF.

The J gene is TRBJ2-5, the V gene TRBV6-1; D not resolved. CDR1 and CDR2 (germline): MNHNS, SASEGT. This CDR3 comprises 12 residues. V shed 3 bases and J shed 2 bases, with 4 bases lying between them. This chain's CDR3 is CASSDQQETQYF. For the CDR3, the DNA is TGTGCCAGCAGTGACCAACAAGAGACCCAGTACTTC.

J is TRBJ1-5 and V is TRBV18; D remains unclear. Germline CDR1 KGHSH, CDR2 LQKENI. CDR3 size: 14 residues. Deletions cut 2 bases from V and 1 base from J, with 6 bases between. CDR3 residues: CASSPGESNQPQHF. CDR3 in DNA: TGTGCCAGCTCACCAGGGGAGAGCAATCAGCCCCAGCATTTT.

This clone has only one observation. The chain recombines TRBV9 with TRBJ1-3; no clear D. V was pared by 3 bases and J by 0 bases, with 10 bases between. CDR3 length: 15 amino acids. Germline V lookup: CDR1 SGDLS, CDR2 YYNGEE. CDR3: CASSGDTRSGNTIYF. In DNA, the CDR3 is TGTGCCAGCAGCGGAGACACCCGCTCTGGAAACACCATATATTTT.

The V and J genes are TRBV19 and TRBJ2-3, with TRBD1 matching over 9 bases. This CDR3 is 16 amino acids long. Trimming cost V 4 bases and J 4 bases; bases outside gene matches: 9. Germline values: CDR1 LNHDA, CDR2 SQIVND (reference sequence). CDR3 in amino acids: CASSTHRGREADTQYF. The DNA for the CDR3 is TGTGCCAGTAGTACCCACAGGGGGCGAGAAGCAGATACGCAGTATTTT.

This chain links TRBV5-4 with TRBJ2-7; 9 bases map to TRBD2. The CDR3 spans 17 residues. The V gene end was trimmed by 1 base and the J gene end by 0 bases; junction bases not matched to a gene: 8. The germline V gene has CDR1 SGHNT and CDR2 YYREEE (reference sequence). The DNA for the CDR3 is TGTGCCAGCAGCTTGACGGCCCTAGCGGGAAGCTCCTACGAGCAGTACTTC. It translates to CASSLTALAGSSYEQYF. The full variable domain, completed using reference TRBV5-4 and TRBJ2-7, is ETGVTQSPTHLIKTRGQQVTLRCSSQSGHNTVSWYQQALGQGPQFIFQYYREEENGRGNFPPRFSGLQFPNYSSELNVNALELDDSALYLCASSLTALAGSSYEQYFGPGTRLTVT.

The V and J genes are TRBV2 and TRBJ1-6; 8 bases are shared with TRBD1. In germline, CDR1 is SNHLY, CDR2 FYNNEI. This CDR3 is built from 12 residues. Trimming cost V 10 bases and J 10 bases; bases outside gene matches: 6. CDR3 bases: TGTGCCACTACAGGGGGAGGCTCACCCCTCCACTTT. Its translation is CATTGGGSPLHF. The variable domain in full, with the rest retrieved from reference TRBV2 and TRBJ1-6, is EPEVTQTPSHQVTQMGQEVILRCVPISNHLYFYWYRQILGQKVEFLVSFYNNEISEKSEIFDDQFSVERPDGSNFTLKIRSTKLEDSAMYFCATTGGGSPLHFGNGTRLTVT.

The chain recombines TRBV7-3 with TRBJ2-1; 8 nucleotides align to TRBD1. V shed 1 base and J 7 bases; nucleotides not matched to a gene: 6. CDR1 SGHTA and CDR2 FQGTGA come from the germline V gene. This CDR3 has 15 residues. CDR3 nucleotide sequence: TGTGCCAGCAGCTTAAATCAGGGGGCTTTTAATGAGCAGTTCTTC. Protein sequence: CASSLNQGAFNEQFF.

The chain uses TRBV6-6 and TRBJ2-1; 12 nucleotides align to TRBD2. The CDR3 sequence is 17 residues long. Trimming cost V 5 bases and J 5 bases; bases outside gene matches: 10. Germline V CDR1 and CDR2: MNHNY, SVGAGI (reference sequence). The CDR3 is CASSPRPLAGGHNEQFF. In DNA form, the CDR3 reads TGTGCCAGCAGTCCCCGCCCCCTAGCGGGGGGGCACAATGAGCAGTTCTTC.

The V and J genes are TRBV5-4 and TRBJ2-1; weak D call: TRBD2 (6 bases). Trimming cost V 4 bases and J 6 bases, with 11 bases left between them. The CDR3 has 13 residues. Germline CDR1 is SGHNT and CDR2 is YYREEE (reference sequence). CDR3 in amino acids: CASSPTSLNEQFF. For the CDR3, the DNA is TGTGCCAGCAGCCCGACTAGTCTCAATGAGCAGTTCTTC.

The gene calls are TRBV7-6 and TRBJ2-7; 10 bases line up with TRBD1. Germline trimming cut 8 bases from V and 5 bases from J; bases unmatched to any gene: 12. This CDR3 region has 15 residues. The germline gives CDR1 SGHVS, CDR2 FNYEAQ. The CDR3 bases are TGTGCCAGCGCTACCCCGGACAGGGGGATGGACGAGCAGTACTTC. Encoded protein: CASATPDRGMDEQYF.

V is TRBV5-5 and J is TRBJ2-5; no firm D call. This CDR3 comprises 14 residues. Germline CDR1 and CDR2: SGHKS and YYEKEE (reference sequence). Trimming stripped 0 bases from V and 1 base from J, with 7 bases between. The CDR3 nucleotides are TGTGCCAGCAGCTTGGCAGGCGCCCAAGAGACCCAGTACTTC. Encoded protein: CASSLAGAQETQYF.